This T cell receptor (beta chain) was recorded in a study of blood T cell repertoires in COVID-19. Study-wide background: Researchers got acute and convalescent COVID-19 samples from the United States, Italy and Spain. In each case, the material was cDNA or gDNA derived from T cells, B-cell-depleted T cells, or PBMCs.

In the original workflow: Amplifying reference gene primers gave estimates of nucleated cell counts. Generated by immunoSEQ multiplex PCR, the TCRdb table keeps only in-frame clones and is missing some. That table gives V, J and clone size, and the DNA gave D and trimming. The sample consists of about 140,000 clones, 60% to 80% of them appearing once. The CDR3 totals 15 residues. Unmatched junction bases numbered 4, after V lost 5 bases and J lost 0 bases. Germline V gene sequence: CDR1 KGHSH, CDR2 LQKENI. The chain combines TRBV18 with TRBJ2-7; 10 nucleotides line up with TRBD2. Input material: peripheral blood. The TCR was taken from a woman aged 50 to 60 with active or convalescent COVID-19. In nucleotides, the CDR3 is TGTGCCAGCTCATCTAGCGGGAGAAACTCCTACGAGCAGTACTTC. Protein product: CASSSSGRNSYEQYF.